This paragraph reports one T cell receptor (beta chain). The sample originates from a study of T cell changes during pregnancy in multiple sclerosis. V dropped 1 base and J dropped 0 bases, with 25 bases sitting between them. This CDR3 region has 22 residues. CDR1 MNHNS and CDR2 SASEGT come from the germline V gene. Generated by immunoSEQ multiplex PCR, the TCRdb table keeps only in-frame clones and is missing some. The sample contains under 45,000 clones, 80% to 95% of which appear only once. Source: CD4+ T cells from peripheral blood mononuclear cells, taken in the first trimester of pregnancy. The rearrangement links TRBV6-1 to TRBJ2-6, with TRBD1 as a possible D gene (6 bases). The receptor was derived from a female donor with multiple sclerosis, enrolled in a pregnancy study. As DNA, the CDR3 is TGTGCCAGCAGTGAAGTTAGCAGACTTGGACAGTCGGCCAACTCTGGGGCCAACGTCCTGACTTTC. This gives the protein CASSEVSRLGQSANSGANVLTF.